The present T cell receptor (beta chain) was sequenced within a study of T cell repertoires in urothelial bladder cancer (dated by TCRdb to between 2018 and 2021). For context, the study as a whole: Clinical stages of the approximately 12 resected lesions were three cT0, three cTa, three cT1 and three cT2 or greater. Around twelve resected bladder lesions, made up of urothelial carcinoma (UC+) and benign (UC-) specimens, were studied. TCR repertoire clonality in bladder tumors was compared with TCR repertoire clonality in benign bladder inflammation. A total of around 12 patients who had bladder lesions and were undergoing transurethral resection were prospectively identified.

The CDR3 starts with the cysteine, ends with the phenylalanine, and has 14 residues. Kept here is only the CDR3 DNA, which spans 42 bases and is read in frame from base 1. Per the germline V gene, SGHTA is the CDR1 and FQGNSA is the CDR2. On this clone: Its antigen is unknown. One end of the junction does not line up with germline, which may come from a read error.

At transurethral resection, specimens of the bladder lesions were collected and then stored at -80C. DNA was isolated from bladder specimens obtained during transurethral resection. The immunoSEQ assay was used to sequence the CDR3 region of the TCR beta chain. Concerning the study's data processing: For each specimen, the T-cell fraction, clonal dominance, and maximum TCR clone frequency were calculated. What TCRdb holds here is the immuneACCESS table cut down to in-frame rearrangements. Part of the clones is not present; checked against another copy, under half of the missing clones reflect an unresolved V gene, and the others are unexplained. V and J calls and clone size are those listed in that table; D and trimming were worked out from the DNA. In all, the sample holds about 13,000 clones, and 60% to 75% of those were seen once. The ten largest clonotypes hold approximately 9% of the sample.

Results the study describes overall, beyond this receptor: A single T-cell clone reached up to 17% of infiltrating lymphocytes in carcinoma specimens, compared with approximately 1.8% in benign specimens. A median tumor infiltrating lymphocyte percentage of roughly 2.2% was observed in carcinoma specimens, compared with about 12% in benign specimens. Urothelial carcinoma specimens contained fewer T cells than benign specimens, with a median of approximately 5,100 versus 26,000.

Sequences were obtained from tumor-infiltrating cells from bladder cancer. The receptor's source is a human donor with urothelial carcinoma. The rearranged chain carries TRBV7-2 and TRBJ2-3, with an unclear D gene assignment. This receptor carries the CDR3 CASSPRSSTNTQYF. In nucleotide form, the sequence is TGTGCCAGCAGCCCCCGGTCGTCCACAAATACGCAGTATTTT.